This entry lists 20 T cell receptor beta chains sequenced from one sample in a study of cytomegalovirus exposure and HLA in healthy donors. Assay: immunoSEQ multiplex PCR; the TCRdb copy retains only in-frame clones and omits some. The table records 100,000 to 150,000 clones, 89% of them present only once. Sequencing was carried out using PBMCs. The receptors come from a woman aged 18-29 years in good health and CMV-seronegative.

This clone showed up just once. CDR3 loop: CASRPGTGKPDEQYF. CDR3 DNA sequence: TGTGCCAGCAGACCCGGGACAGGGAAACCTGACGAGCAGTACTTC. J is TRBJ2-7 and V is TRBV5-6; 9 bases are shared with TRBD1. Germline-derived CDR1 and CDR2 are SGHDT and YYEEEE. This CDR3 region has 15 residues. Trimming cost V 5 bases and J 5 bases; bases outside gene matches: 11.

The chain has TRBV2 and TRBJ2-5; tentative D call: TRBD2 (5 bases). Trimming took 3 bases from V and 5 from J, leaving 16 bases between them. The germline gives CDR1 SNHLY, CDR2 FYNNEI. This CDR3 has 15 residues. The CDR3 nucleotides are TGTGCCAGCAGTGAGACTAACATGGGGTGGGAGACCCAGTACTTC. Encoded protein: CASSETNMGWETQYF.

This chain connects TRBV10-3 to TRBJ2-7; 11 nucleotides line up with TRBD2. The CDR3 is made up of 16 amino acids. Looked up from germline, CDR1 is ENHRY and CDR2 is SYGVKD. Losses at the gene ends were 6 bases for V and 2 bases for J; bases not matched to a gene: 9. DNA of the CDR3: TGTGCCATCAGAACACTAGCGGGAGTTTTCACCTACGAGCAGTACTTC. Translation: CAIRTLAGVFTYEQYF.

This chain links TRBV2 with TRBJ2-3; 14 bases align to TRBD2. This CDR3 is built from 19 residues. The germline gives CDR1 SNHLY, CDR2 FYNNEI. V gave up 5 bases and J gave up 0 bases; unmatched junction bases: 10. CDR3 in amino acids: CASSTSVGLAGVSTDTQYF. The CDR3 DNA reads TGTGCCAGCAGTACCTCGGTGGGACTAGCGGGGGTTAGCACAGATACGCAGTATTTT.

The gene calls are TRBV7-9 and TRBJ2-2, with 11 bases identical to TRBD1. CDR3 length equals 18 residues. After removal of 5 bases from V and 2 bases from J, the junction contained 10 bases not matched to a gene. Germline V gene sequence: CDR1 SEHNR, CDR2 FQNEAQ (reference sequence). CDR3 sequence: CASSLTGTGGINTGELFF. The CDR3 nucleotides are TGTGCCAGCAGCCTAACCGGGACAGGGGGAATAAACACCGGGGAGCTGTTTTTT.

The gene calls are TRBV6-6 and TRBJ1-2, with D hard to call. The V gene lost 1 base and the J gene lost 4 bases, with 13 bases spanning the gap. Per germline, CDR1 MNHNY and CDR2 SVGAGI (reference sequence). The CDR3 totals 15 residues. As DNA, the CDR3 is TGTGCCAGCAGTTACTACCCGTCCCTACCCTATGGCTACACCTTC. Translating it yields CASSYYPSLPYGYTF.

The chain has TRBV30 and TRBJ2-1; 8 positions agree with TRBD2. Trimming at V came to 2 bases and at J to 5 bases, leaving 8 bases not matched to a gene. CDR3 length: 15 amino acids. Germline CDR1 is GTSNPN and CDR2 is SVGIG (reference sequence). Written as DNA, the CDR3 is TGTGCCTGGAGTCGGGGGGGCCAGGCGGACAATGAGCAGTTCTTC. Translating it yields CAWSRGGQADNEQFF.

V is TRBV28 and J is TRBJ1-5; possibly TRBD1 for D (5 bases). The CDR3 length is 14 residues. Germline loops: CDR1 MDHEN, CDR2 SYDVKM. V was trimmed by 5 bases and J by 9 bases, leaving 17 bases between them. CDR3: CASSLLDSLGPQHF. CDR3 bases: TGTGCCAGCAGTCTCCTCGACAGCTTGGGGCCCCAGCATTTT.

The chain carries TRBV19 and TRBJ2-2; TRBD2 matches 11 bases. Germline V gene sequence: CDR1 LNHDA, CDR2 SQIVND (reference sequence). The CDR3 loop spans 19 amino acids. After removal of 3 bases from V and 3 bases from J, the junction contained 12 bases not matched to a gene. CDR3 loop: CASSISLGLAGGHTGELFF. The CDR3 bases are TGTGCCAGTAGTATTAGCTTAGGGCTAGCGGGAGGCCACACCGGGGAGCTGTTTTTT.

The chain joins TRBV5-1 to TRBJ2-1, with TRBD1 identical over 11 bases. V shed 2 bases and J 7 bases; nucleotides not matched to a gene: 5. In germline, CDR1 is SGHRS, CDR2 YFSETQ. This CDR3 is 15 amino acids long. CDR3 sequence reads: CASSLRTGGRNEQFF. Written as DNA, the CDR3 is TGCGCCAGCAGCTTAAGGACAGGGGGCAGGAATGAGCAGTTCTTC.

This chain uses TRBV4-1 with TRBJ2-1; no firm D call. V dropped 3 bases and J dropped 6 bases, with 12 bases sitting between them. Per the germline V gene, CDR1 is MGHRA and CDR2 is YSYEKL. The CDR3 length is 14 residues. The CDR3 is CASSQRILSNEQFF. CDR3 coding DNA: TGCGCCAGCAGCCAGAGGATACTAAGCAATGAGCAGTTCTTC.

The chain is built from TRBV7-9 and TRBJ2-7, with TRBD2 matching over 13 bases. V lost 5 bases to trimming and J lost 5 bases; unmatched junction nucleotides: 6. This CDR3 comprises 15 residues. Germline CDR1 reads SEHNR; CDR2 reads FQNEAQ (reference sequence). CDR3 bases: TGTGCCAGCAGCCCCGGGACTAGCGGGATCCACGAGCAGTACTTC. Protein: CASSPGTSGIHEQYF.

The genes are TRBV19 and TRBJ2-1, with unresolved D. The V gene's germline CDR1 is LNHDA and CDR2 SQIVND (reference sequence). This CDR3 is 13 amino acids long. V shed 10 bases and J shed 3 bases, with 13 bases lying between them. CDR3 bases: TGTGCCACCTCCTCGACTCGCTACAATGAGCAGTTCTTC. Protein: CATSSTRYNEQFF.

This rearrangement joins TRBV11-3 to TRBJ2-1, with 8 bases aligning to TRBD1. The germline gives CDR1 SGHNT, CDR2 YENEEA. The CDR3 runs 14 residues. J was trimmed by 7 bases and V by 8 bases; bases with no gene match: 10. The CDR3 coding sequence is TGTGCCAGCGGACGGCCGGGACAGGTAAATGAGCAGTTCTTC. Translated, it gives CASGRPGQVNEQFF.

The rearrangement joins TRBV4-1 to TRBJ2-5, with 7 bases matching TRBD2. Germline V gene lookup returns CDR1 MGHRA and CDR2 YSYEKL. The CDR3 runs 14 residues. The junction had 0 bases not matched to a gene; V was cut back by 1 base and J by 1 base. This CDR3 is CASSQGTSQETQYF. For the CDR3, the DNA is TGCGCCAGCAGCCAAGGGACTAGCCAAGAGACCCAGTACTTC.

This sequence joins TRBV6-1 and TRBJ2-5, with 9 bases that match TRBD1. Germline V CDR1 and CDR2: MNHNS, SASEGT. The ends lost 4 bases at V and 2 bases at J; junction bases unmatched: 5. CDR3 length: 15 amino acids. The CDR3 DNA reads TGTGCCAGCAGTGCGGACAGGGGTAGGCAAGAGACCCAGTACTTC. Translating it yields CASSADRGRQETQYF.

The rearrangement uses TRBV19 and TRBJ2-3, with a tentative D call TRBD1 (6 bases). The CDR3 is 13 residues long. CDR1 and CDR2 (germline): LNHDA, SQIVND (reference sequence). The V end was cut by 3 bases, the J end by 5 bases, with 9 bases between. CDR3 sequence reads: CASSITGRDTQYF. Here the CDR3 DNA reads TGTGCCAGTAGTATTACAGGGAGAGATACGCAGTATTTT.

The chain employs TRBV5-1 and TRBJ1-1; no clear D. Germline V gene lookup returns CDR1 SGHRS and CDR2 YFSETQ. CDR3 length: 14 residues. V lost 2 bases to trimming and J lost 0 bases, with 8 bases between them. CDR3 loop: CASSFNSMNTEAFF. The DNA for the CDR3 is TGCGCCAGCAGCTTTAACAGCATGAACACTGAAGCTTTCTTT.

Note on this clone: The sample holds other DNA sequences that translate to the same CDR3. CDR3 loop: CASSLGLAGADTQYF. For the CDR3, the DNA is TGCGCCAGCAGCTTGGGACTAGCGGGAGCAGATACGCAGTATTTT. V and J are TRBV5-1 and TRBJ2-3; the match to TRBD2 covers 12 bases. J lost 4 bases, V lost 0 bases, and 0 bases had no gene match. Germline values: CDR1 SGHRS, CDR2 YFSETQ. CDR3 length: 15 amino acids.

The chain combines TRBV27 with TRBJ1-5; the match to TRBD1 covers 7 bases. With 5 bases clipped from V and 3 bases from J, the junction kept 4 bases outside the gene matches. This CDR3 region has 14 residues. Germline loops: CDR1 MNHEY, CDR2 SMNVEV (reference sequence). CDR3 nucleotide sequence: TGTGCCAGCAGTCTCGGGACAGACAATCAGCCCCAGCATTTT. Translated: CASSLGTDNQPQHF.